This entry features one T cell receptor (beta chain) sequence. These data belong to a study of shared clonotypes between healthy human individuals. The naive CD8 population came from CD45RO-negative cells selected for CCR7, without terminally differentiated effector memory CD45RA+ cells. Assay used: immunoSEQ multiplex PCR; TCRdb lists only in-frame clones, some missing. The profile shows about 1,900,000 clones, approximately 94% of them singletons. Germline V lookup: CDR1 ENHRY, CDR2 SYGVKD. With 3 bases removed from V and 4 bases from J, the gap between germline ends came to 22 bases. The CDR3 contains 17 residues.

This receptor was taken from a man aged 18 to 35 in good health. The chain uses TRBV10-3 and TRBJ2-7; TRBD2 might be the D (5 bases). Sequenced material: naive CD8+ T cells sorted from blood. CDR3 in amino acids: CAISDFSLDFPGYEQYF. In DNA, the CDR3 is TGTGCCATCAGTGATTTCTCGCTGGACTTTCCGGGGTACGAGCAGTACTTC.